The 20 T cell receptor beta chains given below trace back to one sample, sequenced in a study of blood T cells in healthy people across ages. Using a J-beta primer mix together with a sample-barcoded 5' primer, a second PCR was run for roughly 6 to 11 cycles. TCRdb recomputed calls from the 5' RACE reads with MiXCR, one row per CDR3 protein. The sample holds about 720,000 distinct CDR3 sequences, just under 25% seen once. The same specimen was also included in a second study, on T cells of mothers and their children.

The sample taken for sequencing was blood. The receptor source for this set is a boy between 5 and 17 years old in good health.

The table lists this clonotype with a few counts. The gene calls are TRBV4-3 and TRBJ2-1, with D maybe TRBD2 (6 bases). Germline lookup yields CDR1 LGHNA and CDR2 YSLEER. This CDR3 is built from 16 residues. The germline V and J ends were trimmed by 2 bases and 0 bases, with 11 bases remaining between them. The CDR3 reads CASSQSRGSSYNEQFF. The DNA of the CDR3 is TGCGCCAGCAGCCAAAGTCGGGGGAGCTCCTACAATGAGCAGTTCTTC.

This clonotype was counted a few times. This chain connects TRBV14 to TRBJ1-1; D remains unclear. This CDR3 spans 13 amino acids. Trimming cost V 0 bases and J 1 base, with 3 bases left between them. Germline loops: CDR1 SGHDN, CDR2 FVKESK. The CDR3 spells CASSQEGNTEAFF. DNA of the CDR3: TGTGCCAGCAGCCAAGAAGGGAACACTGAAGCTTTCTTT.

The chain has TRBV27 and TRBJ2-1; D is possibly TRBD1 or TRBD2 (5 bases each). V dropped 3 bases and J dropped 12 bases, with 12 bases sitting between them. CDR1 and CDR2 (germline): MNHEY, SMNVEV (reference sequence). The CDR3 runs to 12 residues. CDR3 sequence reads: CASSFSGAGQFF. The CDR3 DNA reads TGTGCCAGCAGTTTTTCCGGGGCGGGGCAGTTCTTC.

The gene calls are TRBV7-6 and TRBJ2-3; 11 bases align to TRBD2. This CDR3 region has 16 residues. The V gene's germline CDR1 is SGHVS and CDR2 FNYEAQ. V lost 1 base to trimming and J lost 2 bases; unmatched junction nucleotides: 2. The CDR3 region has the DNA TGTGCCAGCAGCTTAGGACTAGCGGGGTACACAGATACGCAGTATTTT. Translating it yields CASSLGLAGYTDTQYF.

V gene TRBV5-1 combines with J gene TRBJ1-2; tentatively, D is TRBD1 (5 bases). This CDR3 is 14 amino acids long. Germline V gene data show CDR1 as SGHRS and CDR2 as YFSETQ. V was shortened by 3 bases and J by 3 bases, with 12 bases between the two germline ends. DNA of the CDR3: TGCGCCAGCAGCTGGGGGGACGGCTACTATGGCTACACCTTC. Translating gives CASSWGDGYYGYTF.

The V call is TRBV11-2, the J call TRBJ2-3; D is unresolved. Trimming removed 2 bases from V and 0 bases from J, with 24 bases in between. The CDR3 runs 20 residues. Per the germline V gene, CDR1 is SGHAT and CDR2 is FQNNGV. As DNA, the CDR3 is TGTGCCAGCAGCTTAAAGTTGACCGTGGCGACCAGACCTAGCACAGATACGCAGTATTTT. Its translation: CASSLKLTVATRPSTDTQYF.

This chain connects TRBV7-9 to TRBJ1-2; 11 bases line up with TRBD1. The germline CDR1 and CDR2 sequences are SEHNR and FQNEAQ (reference sequence). The CDR3 has 15 residues. Trimming at V came to 5 bases and at J to 5 bases, leaving 7 bases not matched to a gene. The CDR3 reads CASSPRDRGIYGYTF. CDR3 coding DNA: TGTGCCAGCAGCCCCCGGGACAGGGGGATTTATGGCTACACCTTC.

The chain is built from TRBV20-1 and TRBJ1-5, with no clear D. The CDR3 spans 14 residues. With 6 bases removed from V and 0 bases from J, the gap between germline ends came to 12 bases. Germline values: CDR1 DFQATT, CDR2 SNEGSKA (reference sequence). CDR3 in DNA: TGCAGTGCGGCGGATACCTATAGCAATCAGCCCCAGCATTTT. Protein product: CSAADTYSNQPQHF.

This clonotype was observed a few times. The chain employs TRBV12-3 or TRBV12-4 and TRBJ1-2, with 9 bases identical to TRBD1. With 6 bases clipped from V and 3 bases from J, the junction kept 5 bases outside the gene matches. The CDR3 length is 14 residues. CDR3 coding DNA: TGTGCCAGCAGGGACACAGGGGGCGACTATGGCTACACCTTC. This gives the protein CASRDTGGDYGYTF.

The chain is built from TRBV9 and TRBJ1-6; 12 nucleotides align to TRBD1. This CDR3 has 14 residues. The germline V gene encodes CDR1 SGDLS and CDR2 YYNGEE. The trim removed 9 bases at V and 19 bases at J, leaving 17 bases unmatched. The CDR3 spells CATQSPGQGACFHF. The CDR3 DNA reads TGTGCCACCCAAAGCCCGGGACAGGGGGCTTGTTTTCACTTT.

This clonotype has only a few counts. The genes are TRBV5-1 and TRBJ1-4; tentative D call: TRBD1 (5 bases). The V gene's germline CDR1 is SGHRS and CDR2 YFSETQ. V was trimmed by 4 bases and J by 7 bases, leaving 17 bases between them. The CDR3 totals 15 residues. The DNA for the CDR3 is TGCGCCAGCAGCCCTGGGGAGGGGTTCGGTGAAAAACTGTTTTTT. It is translated as CASSPGEGFGEKLFF.

This clonotype was picked up a small number of times. The V and J genes are TRBV27 and TRBJ2-7; tentatively, D is TRBD2 (6 bases). TRBJ2-5 explains the end of the DNA better; the J call may be wrong. Germline-derived CDR1 and CDR2 are MNHEY and SMNVEV (reference sequence). The CDR3 length is 14 residues. CDR3 bases: TGTGCCAGCAGCCTGGGGGGATTCTTTGAGACCCAGTACTTC. Translation gives CASSLGGFFETQYF.

The rearrangement joins TRBV19 to TRBJ2-6; the match to TRBD1 covers 9 bases. The germline V gene has CDR1 LNHDA and CDR2 SQIVND (reference sequence). Losses at the gene ends were 5 bases for V and 4 bases for J; bases not matched to a gene: 3. The CDR3 length is 15 residues. CDR3 in amino acids: CASSGDRVGANVLTF. Written as DNA, the CDR3 is TGTGCCAGTAGTGGGGACAGGGTAGGGGCCAACGTCCTGACTTTC. The full variable domain, its missing parts supplied by reference TRBV19 and TRBJ2-6, is DGGITQSPKYLFRKEGQNVTLSCEQNLNHDAMYWYRQDPGQGLRLIYYSQIVNDFQKGDIAEGYSVSREKKESFPLTVTSAQKNPTAFYLCASSGDRVGANVLTFGAGSRLTVL.

This clonotype has just a few counts. The chain couples TRBV4-3 to TRBJ1-4; D gene unclear. Germline V lookup: CDR1 LGHNA, CDR2 YSLEER. The CDR3 length is 13 residues. The V end lost 0 bases, the J end lost 13 bases, and 12 bases lay between the germline ends. CDR3 sequence (DNA): TGCGCCAGCAGCCAAGACTCGTCGCTTCGACTGTTTTTT. Encoded protein: CASSQDSSLRLFF.

The chain links TRBV9 to TRBJ2-1, with 9 bases identical to TRBD1. This CDR3 is 11 amino acids long. Germline V gene data show CDR1 as SGDLS and CDR2 as YYNGEE. Trimming at V came to 3 bases and at J to 15 bases, leaving 4 bases not matched to a gene. The CDR3 reads CASSAGTGLFF. The CDR3 nucleotides read TGTGCCAGCAGCGCCGGGACAGGGTTGTTCTTC.

The chain is built from TRBV6-2 or TRBV6-3 and TRBJ2-5; no clear D gene. Germline assignment: CDR1 MNHEY and CDR2 SVGEGT. The CDR3 has 14 amino acids. V was shortened by 0 bases and J by 5 bases, with 10 bases between the two germline ends. Here the CDR3 reads CASSYSNGKETQYF. As DNA, the CDR3 is TGTGCCAGCAGTTACTCGAACGGCAAGGAGACCCAGTACTTC.

The rearrangement links TRBV24-1 to TRBJ2-1, with D maybe TRBD1 (6 bases). The V and J ends lost 3 bases and 2 bases respectively, with 10 bases between them. Germline lookup yields CDR1 KGHDR and CDR2 SFDVKD. The CDR3 has 15 residues. CDR3 bases: TGTGCCACCAGTGATCCAGGGGAACCCTACAATGAGCAGTTCTTC. Amino acids: CATSDPGEPYNEQFF.

The rearrangement joins TRBV6-2 or TRBV6-3 to TRBJ2-1; D remains ambiguous. Trimming left V 6 bases short and J 3 bases short, with 12 bases between. Germline lookup yields CDR1 MNHEY and CDR2 SVGEGT. The CDR3 covers 14 residues. In DNA, the CDR3 is TGTGCCAGCAGCTATGCCGCTGTCTACAATGAGCAGTTCTTC. This gives the protein CASSYAAVYNEQFF.

This clonotype came up a few times. The V and J genes are TRBV7-9 and TRBJ2-5; the match to TRBD1 covers 11 bases. With 3 bases clipped from V and 7 bases from J, the junction kept 1 base outside the gene matches. CDR1 and CDR2 from the germline V gene are SEHNR and FQNEAQ (reference sequence). CDR3 size: 13 residues. CDR3 residues: CASSLGQGGTQYF. The DNA for the CDR3 is TGTGCCAGCAGCTTGGGACAGGGGGGGACCCAGTACTTC.

The genes are TRBV5-6 and TRBJ2-5; D may be TRBD1 or TRBD2 (5 bases each). Germline V lookup: CDR1 SGHDT, CDR2 YYEEEE. The V end lost 4 bases, the J end lost 0 bases, and 13 bases lay between the germline ends. CDR3 length: 15 residues. The chain's CDR3 is CASSQAGTDQETQYF. In nucleotides, the CDR3 is TGTGCCAGCAGCCAGGCCGGGACGGACCAAGAGACCCAGTACTTC. Using reference TRBV5-6 and TRBJ2-5 for the parts outside the CDR3, the full variable domain is DAGVTQSPTHLIKTRGQQVTLRCSPKSGHDTVSWYQQALGQGPQFIFQYYEEEERQRGNFPDRFSGHQFPNYSSELNVNALLLGDSALYLCASSQAGTDQETQYFGPGTRLLVL.